This T cell receptor (beta chain) was observed in a study of OX40 agonist ivuxolimab in advanced cancers. In the study overall: Cohort: roughly 80% men, mean age approximately 64, aged roughly 23 to 79. General observations from the study: Mean expanded clone counts were higher in CD8+ than CD4+ T cells.

CDR1 and CDR2 from the germline V gene are MNHEY and SVGAGI. V lost 5 bases and J lost 12, with 16 bases in between. The CDR3 runs 12 residues. Baseline, cycle 4 day 1, and cycle 7 day 1 were the blood sampling points. About this clone: Antigen specificity is unknown.

Method: immunoSEQ multiplex PCR; TCRdb's copy keeps in-frame clones and lacks some. This sample has roughly 40,000 clones, with roughly 82% found just once. The V call is TRBV6-5, the J call TRBJ1-1; D is undetermined. Sequencing used CD4+ or CD8+ T cells sorted from blood, obtained in a trial of the OX40 agonist ivuxolimab. The sequence was collected from an adult with an advanced solid tumor such as melanoma, head and neck, liver or kidney cancer. The CDR3 nucleotides are TGTGCCAGCAGTACCCGGGAGGCCGGATCTTTCTTT. Protein: CASSTREAGSFF.